The source of this TCR beta chain is a study of T cell responses to AZD1222 COVID-19 vaccine. General observations from the study: Most donors were white British, females outnumbered males, and clonal diversity was possibly underestimated. Mapped onto spike, vaccine-associated CD4 TCRs spanned it and were dominant at 160-218 and 743-854.

The CDR3 loop spans 15 amino acids. V lost 2 bases to trimming and J lost 2 bases, with 16 bases between them. Germline V gives CDR1 GTSNPN, CDR2 SVGIG (reference sequence). As to this clone: Its specificity is not known.

Method: immunoSEQ multiplex PCR; TCRdb's copy keeps in-frame clones and lacks some. The sample has roughly 190,000 clones; 85% to 95% are singletons. The sample here was peripheral blood, taken on day 0 of AZD1222 vaccination. The TCR was taken from an adult in good health. V is TRBV30 and J is TRBJ2-7; D tentatively fits TRBD1 or TRBD2 (5 bases each). The CDR3 spells CAWSKLPGPPYEQYF. For the CDR3, the DNA is TGTGCCTGGAGTAAGCTGCCGGGACCCCCCTACGAGCAGTACTTC.